This T cell receptor (beta chain) comes out of a study of cytomegalovirus exposure and HLA in healthy donors. This cohort consisted of healthy bone marrow donors. 60 Vbeta and 13 Jbeta primers were used in PCR. The repertoire was sequenced with immunoSEQ multiplex PCR; TCRdb's copy has only in-frame clones and lacks some. Here the sample spans about 280,000 clones, roughly 90% being singletons. Per germline, CDR1 MNHEY and CDR2 SMNVEV (reference sequence). The trim removed 5 bases at V and 7 bases at J, leaving 12 bases unmatched. This CDR3 region has 16 residues. The specimen was PBMCs. This receptor was identified in a woman aged 18-29 years in good health and CMV-seronegative. The chain has TRBV27 and TRBJ2-7; 12 bases agree with TRBD2. CDR3 residues: CASSPPTSGSLREQYF. The DNA for the CDR3 is TGTGCCAGCAGTCCACCGACTAGCGGGAGTCTGAGAGAGCAGTACTTC.